This is a list of T cell receptor beta chains from one sample in a study of blood T cell repertoires in COVID-19. TCRdb's copy holds only in-frame clones and misses some; the assay was immunoSEQ multiplex PCR. This table has around 210,000 clones, around four fifths appearing once. Sequencing input: peripheral blood. The receptors come from a man in his sixties with COVID-19, enrolled during active disease. The CDR3 runs from the conserved cysteine through the conserved F or W. D genes are given only for firm matches. A clone size is listed for some rows: how often the clone was seen (once, few, many), or a class if it is expanded.

D | J | size | V | CDR3
NA | TRBJ1-1 | NA | TRBV5-4 | CASSLKAGETSGAFF
TRBD2 | TRBJ2-1 | NA | TRBV10-1 | CASSLTGTKSEQFF
TRBD1 | TRBJ2-2 | NA | TRBV5-1 | CASSLEGQVAAGELFF
NA | TRBJ1-1 | NA | TRBV21-1 | CASSRTGVNTEAFF
TRBD1 | TRBJ1-2 | NA | TRBV7-8 | CASSLLSPRDRGIYGYTF
NA | TRBJ1-4 | NA | TRBV12-5 | CASGAGSGREKLFF
TRBD1 | TRBJ1-2 | NA | TRBV15 | CATSRAQGGYGYTF
NA | TRBJ1-2 | NA | TRBV24-1 | CATSDPTANYGYTF
TRBD1 | TRBJ2-5 | NA | TRBV5-1 | CASSLVAGGRQETQYF
NA | TRBJ1-3 | NA | TRBV5-5 | CASSLVQAENTIYF
NA | TRBJ2-5 | NA | TRBV30 | CAWSYDGKETQYF
NA | TRBJ2-5 | NA | TRBV7-3 | CASFPIETQYF
NA | TRBJ1-3 | NA | TRBV11-2 | CASSPMSGNTIYF
NA | TRBJ1-1 | NA | TRBV12-5 | CASGPPDRPEAFF
NA | TRBJ2-5 | NA | TRBV9 | CASSVGEHQETQYF
NA | TRBJ1-1 | NA | TRBV20-1 | CSARGYREAFF
NA | TRBJ2-7 | NA | TRBV6-5 | CATQPHGKAYEQYF
NA | TRBJ2-5 | once | TRBV5-1 | CASSLKPSGAETQYF
TRBD2 | TRBJ2-1 | NA | TRBV3-1/TRBV3-2 | CASSQDRASGRRNEQFF
NA | TRBJ2-7 | once | TRBV28 | CASRTGRRDWGEQYF
TRBD2 | TRBJ2-1 | NA | TRBV10-2 | CASAAGGVNEQFF
TRBD1 | TRBJ1-2 | NA | TRBV30 | CAWRATGLNGYTF
NA | TRBJ1-5 | NA | TRBV12-5 | CASGGRRGGTVSNQPQHF
NA | TRBJ2-7 | NA | TRBV5-1 | CASSLAYEGGEQYF
NA | TRBJ1-2 | NA | TRBV6-5 | CASSPFGGNYGYTF
TRBD1 | TRBJ2-7 | NA | TRBV27 | CASKRTGATGIYEQYF
NA | TRBJ1-5 | NA | TRBV7-2 | CASSLEAGFGNQPQHF
TRBD1 | TRBJ1-5 | NA | TRBV10-1 | CASSAQGYQPQHF
TRBD2 | TRBJ2-5 | NA | TRBV15 | CATSRGSSGGETQYF
TRBD1 | TRBJ2-5 | few | TRBV7-4 | CASSPHRDRETQYF
TRBD1 | TRBJ1-1 | NA | TRBV19 | CASSPRGTEEAFF
TRBD1 | TRBJ1-5 | NA | TRBV5-1 | CASSLGQGEQPQHF
NA | TRBJ2-7 | NA | TRBV6-6 | CASSYSGAGSYEQYF
NA | TRBJ2-1 | NA | TRBV20-1 | CSAVEVPARFF
TRBD1 | TRBJ1-2 | NA | TRBV6-5 | CASSYRTGIGYTF
TRBD1 | TRBJ1-4 | NA | TRBV27 | CASSPIGQGFSEKLFF
TRBD1 | TRBJ1-6 | once | TRBV5-1 | CASSTQGAGSPLHF
TRBD1 | TRBJ1-5 | once | TRBV11-2 | CASSHGDREGNQPQHF
TRBD2 | TRBJ2-2 | NA | TRBV7-9 | CASSQTRWRGDTGELFF
TRBD2 | TRBJ2-1 | NA | TRBV10-2 | CASSSPVAGVNEQFF
TRBD1 | TRBJ2-1 | NA | TRBV19 | CASQTGTGSYNEQFF
NA | TRBJ1-2 | NA | TRBV25-1 | CASSLDRNYGYTF
NA | TRBJ1-5 | NA | TRBV7-9 | CASSQVTGNQPQHF
NA | TRBJ2-3 | NA | TRBV11-2 | CASGTLGTQYF
NA | TRBJ1-5 | NA | TRBV6-2/TRBV6-3 | CASSYSGTRGQPQHF
NA | TRBJ2-2 | once | TRBV9 | CASSDTHGELFF
NA | TRBJ2-7 | once | TRBV28 | CASSLRGHRYEQYF
NA | TRBJ1-4 | NA | TRBV5-1 | CASSLTRGNEKLFF
NA | TRBJ2-7 | NA | TRBV5-5 | CASSSSSGEQYF
NA | TRBJ1-6 | NA | TRBV6-1 | CASSEAGQGNSPLHF
TRBD1 | TRBJ2-7 | NA | TRBV28 | CASSTSRTGGGEQYF
NA | TRBJ2-2 | NA | TRBV7-9 | CASSLARQVNTGELFF